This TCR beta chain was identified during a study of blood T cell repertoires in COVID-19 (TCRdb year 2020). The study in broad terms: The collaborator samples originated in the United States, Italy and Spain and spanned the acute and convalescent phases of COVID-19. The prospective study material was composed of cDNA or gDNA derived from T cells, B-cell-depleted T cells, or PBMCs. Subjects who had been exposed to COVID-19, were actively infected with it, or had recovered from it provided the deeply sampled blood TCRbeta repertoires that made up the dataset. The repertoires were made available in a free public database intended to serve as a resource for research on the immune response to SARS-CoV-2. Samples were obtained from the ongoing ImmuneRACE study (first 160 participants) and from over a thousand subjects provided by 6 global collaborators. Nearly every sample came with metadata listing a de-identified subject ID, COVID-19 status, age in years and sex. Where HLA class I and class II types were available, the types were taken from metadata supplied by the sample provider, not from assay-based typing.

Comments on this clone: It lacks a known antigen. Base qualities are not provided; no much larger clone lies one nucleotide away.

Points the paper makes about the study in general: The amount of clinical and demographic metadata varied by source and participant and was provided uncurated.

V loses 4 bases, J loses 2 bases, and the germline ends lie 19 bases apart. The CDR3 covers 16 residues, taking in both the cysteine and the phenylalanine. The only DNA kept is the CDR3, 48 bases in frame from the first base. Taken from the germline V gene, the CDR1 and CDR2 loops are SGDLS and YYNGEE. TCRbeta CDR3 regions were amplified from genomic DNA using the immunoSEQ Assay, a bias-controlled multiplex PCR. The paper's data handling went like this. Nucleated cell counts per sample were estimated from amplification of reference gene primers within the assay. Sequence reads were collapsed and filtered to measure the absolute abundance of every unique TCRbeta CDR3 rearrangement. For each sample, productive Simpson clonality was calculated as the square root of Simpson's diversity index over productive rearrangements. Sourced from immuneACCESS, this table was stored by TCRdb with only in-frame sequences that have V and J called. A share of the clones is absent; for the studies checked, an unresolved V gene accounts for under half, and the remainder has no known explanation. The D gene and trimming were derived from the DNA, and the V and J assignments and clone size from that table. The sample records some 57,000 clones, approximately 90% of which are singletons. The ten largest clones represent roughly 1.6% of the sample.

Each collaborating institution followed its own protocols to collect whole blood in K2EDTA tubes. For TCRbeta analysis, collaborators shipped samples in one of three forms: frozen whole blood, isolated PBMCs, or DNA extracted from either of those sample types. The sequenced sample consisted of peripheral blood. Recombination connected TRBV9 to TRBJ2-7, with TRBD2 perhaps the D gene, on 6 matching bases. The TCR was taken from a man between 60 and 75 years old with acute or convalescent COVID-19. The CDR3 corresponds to CASSPRMAGSPYEQYF. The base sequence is TGTGCCAGCAGCCCCCGGATGGCGGGGAGCCCCTACGAGCAGTACTTC.